This T cell receptor beta chain was found in a study of blood T cell repertoires in COVID-19 (dated by TCRdb to the early 2020s). In the study overall: The collaborator samples originated in the United States, Italy and Spain and spanned the acute and convalescent phases of COVID-19. The material from the prospective study consisted of cDNA or gDNA derived from T cells, B-cell-depleted T cells, or PBMCs. The dataset comprised deeply sampled blood TCRbeta repertoires from subjects exposed to, actively infected with, or recovered from COVID-19. The repertoires were released in a freely available public database meant as a resource for research on the immune response to SARS-CoV-2. The samples were drawn from the first 160 participants of the ongoing ImmuneRACE study and from over a thousand subjects provided by 6 global collaborators. The sample metadata nearly always contained a de-identified subject ID, COVID-19 status, age in years and sex. Where available, HLA class I and class II types were obtained from metadata supplied by the sample provider rather than from assay-based typing.

Whole blood was collected in K2EDTA tubes by collaborating institutions according to the institutions' own protocols. For TCRbeta analysis, collaborator samples were shipped as frozen whole blood, as isolated PBMCs, or as DNA extracted from either sample type. Remarks on this clone: It lacks a known antigen. Qualities for individual bases were not recorded, and no much larger clone is one base off.

Reading the germline V gene (reference sequence) gives CDR1 LNHDA and CDR2 SQIVND. The CDR3 spans 16 residues, from the cysteine through the phenylalanine. Here the CDR3 DNA is all that survives: 48 bases in frame from base 1. Relative to germline, V is 3 bases shorter and J is 3 bases shorter, with 15 bases between their ends. The immunoSEQ Assay, a bias-controlled multiplex PCR, was used to amplify TCRbeta CDR3 regions from genomic DNA. As for the original processing: The number of nucleated cells in each sample was estimated by amplification of reference gene primers within the assay. Sequence reads were collapsed and filtered to measure the absolute abundance of every unique TCRbeta CDR3 rearrangement. For each sample, productive Simpson clonality was calculated as the square root of Simpson's diversity index over productive rearrangements. TCRdb stores this immuneACCESS table with in-frame sequences only. Part of the clones is absent; in the studies checked, under half of the shortfall reflects unresolved V genes, and no reason is known for the rest. Clonal size and the V and J genes are those of that table, whereas D and trimming came from the DNA. In this sample the table shows some 70,000 clones, just under 90% of which occur a single time. More than 6.5% of the sample lies in the top ten.

Paper-wide results and their limitations: How much clinical and demographic metadata was included differed by source and by participant, and the metadata was provided uncurated.

Sequences were obtained from peripheral blood. The chain is encoded by TRBV19 joined to TRBJ1-3; too little of a D gene remains to name it. This receptor was obtained from a woman older than 75 with active COVID-19. CDR3 reads: CASSILIGRVGNTIYF. Here is the DNA: TGTGCCAGTAGTATCCTGATTGGGCGCGTTGGAAACACCATATATTTT. When the CDR3 is completed using the reference TRBV19 and TRBJ1-3 genes on either side, the full variable domain is DGGITQSPKYLFRKEGQNVTLSCEQNLNHDAMYWYRQDPGQGLRLIYYSQIVNDFQKGDIAEGYSVSREKKESFPLTVTSAQKNPTAFYLCASSILIGRVGNTIYFGEGSWLTVV.